These T cell receptor beta chains were read from a single sample in a study of technical replicates of blood from a few donors. Generated by immunoSEQ multiplex PCR, the TCRdb table keeps only in-frame clones and is missing some. This table has tens of thousands of clones, approximately 92% appearing once. The sequencing input was T cells isolated from PBMCs. Every receptor here comes from a human donor in good health. Each CDR3 is given with its conserved first and last residue. A D gene is named only where the DNA matches it firmly. Clone size is not always given. Where it is, it says once, few, many or a class for expanded clones.

J: TRBJ2-2
size: -
V: TRBV19
D: -
CDR3: CASSITVVGGYTGELFF
DNA: TGTGCCAGTAGTATAACGGTGGTCGGAGGTTACACCGGGGAGCTGTTTTTT

J: TRBJ1-5
size: -
V: TRBV28
D: -
CDR3: CASSRHQGNQPQHF
DNA: TGTGCCAGCAGTCGCCATCAGGGGAATCAGCCCCAGCATTTT

J: TRBJ1-1
size: few
V: TRBV2
D: -
CDR3: CASSEWSRNTEAFF
DNA: TGTGCCAGCAGTGAGTGGAGTCGGAACACTGAAGCTTTCTTT

J: TRBJ2-7
size: -
V: TRBV6-1
D: -
CDR3: CASSESRGEQYF
DNA: TGTGCCAGCAGTGAAAGTAGGGGTGAGCAGTACTTC

J: TRBJ2-2
size: -
V: TRBV7-9
D: TRBD1
CDR3: CASSPPGQGSPRELFF
DNA: TGTGCCAGCAGTCCTCCGGGACAGGGGAGTCCCCGGGAGCTGTTTTTT

J: TRBJ1-2
size: once
V: TRBV28
D: -
CDR3: CATKQGDLYGYTF
DNA: TGTGCCACCAAACAAGGGGATCTCTATGGCTACACCTTC

J: TRBJ2-1
size: -
V: TRBV29-1
D: -
CDR3: CSVEDYQRNNEQFF
DNA: TGCAGCGTTGAAGATTACCAGCGGAACAATGAGCAGTTCTTC

J: TRBJ1-1
size: -
V: TRBV12-5
D: TRBD1
CDR3: CASGLVYTGQIMNTEAFF
DNA: TGTGCTAGTGGTTTGGTTTACACGGGACAGATCATGAACACTGAAGCTTTCTTT

J: TRBJ2-3
size: -
V: TRBV18
D: -
CDR3: CASSPPTSTDTQYF
DNA: TGTGCCAGCTCACCACCTACTAGCACAGATACGCAGTATTTT

J: TRBJ2-1
size: -
V: TRBV11-2
D: TRBD1
CDR3: CASSPTGASYNEQFF
DNA: TGTGCCAGCAGCCCAACAGGGGCCTCTTACAATGAGCAGTTCTTC

J: TRBJ2-2
size: -
V: TRBV11-2
D: -
CDR3: CASSLALGGWELFF
DNA: TGTGCCAGCAGCTTAGCCCTCGGGGGATGGGAGCTGTTTTTT

J: TRBJ2-1
size: -
V: TRBV29-1
D: TRBD1
CDR3: CSGLGQGDYNEQFF
DNA: TGCAGCGGTTTGGGACAGGGGGACTACAATGAGCAGTTCTTC

J: TRBJ1-1
size: -
V: TRBV4-1
D: TRBD1
CDR3: CASSQGRGGNTEAFF
DNA: TGCGCCAGCAGCCAAGGTAGAGGGGGCAACACTGAAGCTTTCTTT

J: TRBJ2-5
size: -
V: TRBV10-3
D: TRBD1
CDR3: CAISDPGQKKETQYF
DNA: TGTGCCATCAGTGACCCGGGACAGAAGAAAGAGACCCAGTACTTC

J: TRBJ1-2
size: -
V: TRBV2
D: -
CDR3: CASSEVTSQNYGYTF
DNA: TGTGCCAGCAGTGAAGTGACAAGTCAGAACTATGGCTACACCTTC

J: TRBJ2-2
size: -
V: TRBV4-2
D: -
CDR3: CASSQAPTPNTGELFF
DNA: TGTGCCAGCAGCCAAGCGCCCACTCCGAACACCGGGGAGCTGTTTTTT

J: TRBJ2-2
size: -
V: TRBV27
D: -
CDR3: CASSLYPPAARTGELFF
DNA: TGTGCCAGCAGTTTATACCCCCCCGCAGCTAGGACCGGGGAGCTGTTTTTT

J: TRBJ1-2
size: -
V: TRBV5-1
D: -
CDR3: CASSLAWQNGYTF
DNA: TGCGCCAGCAGCTTGGCTTGGCAGAATGGCTACACCTTC

J: TRBJ1-2
size: once
V: TRBV4-2
D: -
CDR3: CASSQDWTDRVHGYTF
DNA: TGTGCCAGCAGCCAAGATTGGACAGACCGAGTACATGGCTACACCTTC

J: TRBJ2-3
size: -
V: TRBV2
D: -
CDR3: CASSSGPGRGDTDTQYF
DNA: TGTGCCAGCAGCTCTGGCCCTGGCAGGGGAGACACAGATACGCAGTATTTT

J: TRBJ2-3
size: once
V: TRBV11-1
D: TRBD2
CDR3: CASSLEGAGGQYF
DNA: TGTGCCAGCAGCTTAGAAGGGGCGGGAGGGCAGTATTTT

J: TRBJ1-4
size: -
V: TRBV19
D: TRBD1
CDR3: CASSIVTGANNEKLFF
DNA: TGTGCCAGTAGTATCGTGACAGGGGCGAATAATGAAAAACTGTTTTTT

J: TRBJ2-1
size: -
V: TRBV28
D: -
CDR3: CASSPLPNEQFF
DNA: TGTGCCAGCAGTCCCCTCCCCAATGAGCAGTTCTTC

J: TRBJ2-7
size: -
V: TRBV7-9
D: -
CDR3: CASSFARGPPYSYEQYF
DNA: TGTGCCAGCAGCTTTGCCAGGGGTCCGCCATACTCCTACGAGCAGTACTTC

J: TRBJ1-2
size: -
V: TRBV7-2
D: -
CDR3: CASSLDRDGYTF
DNA: TGTGCCAGCAGCTTAGACAGGGATGGCTACACCTTC

J: TRBJ1-1
size: -
V: TRBV9
D: -
CDR3: CASSVVGGNTEAFF
DNA: TGTGCCAGCAGCGTAGTAGGAGGGAACACTGAAGCTTTCTTT

J: TRBJ1-3
size: once
V: TRBV30
D: TRBD1
CDR3: CAFSVGQGRNTIYF
DNA: TGTGCCTTTAGCGTGGGACAGGGTCGGAACACCATATATTTT

J: TRBJ1-1
size: -
V: TRBV10-3
D: -
CDR3: CAINAVPGTEAFF
DNA: TGTGCCATCAACGCCGTACCAGGCACTGAAGCTTTCTTT

J: TRBJ1-5
size: -
V: TRBV19
D: TRBD1
CDR3: CASRKGTGGDQPQHF
DNA: TGTGCCAGTCGAAAAGGGACAGGGGGCGATCAGCCCCAGCATTTT

J: TRBJ1-2
size: once
V: TRBV5-3
D: -
CDR3: CARSPGPWRGYTF
DNA: TGTGCCAGAAGCCCTGGGCCTTGGCGAGGCTACACCTTC

J: TRBJ2-3
size: -
V: TRBV19
D: TRBD2
CDR3: CASSKTSGRTADTQYF
DNA: TGTGCCAGTAGTAAGACTAGCGGGAGGACCGCAGATACGCAGTATTTT

J: TRBJ1-1
size: -
V: TRBV28
D: -
CDR3: CASSSSGLEQNTEAFF
DNA: TGTGCCAGCAGTTCTTCTGGCCTAGAACAGAACACTGAAGCTTTCTTT

J: TRBJ2-1
size: -
V: TRBV27
D: -
CDR3: CASSPRDKYNEQFF
DNA: TGTGCCAGCAGTCCCCGGGATAAATACAATGAGCAGTTCTTC

J: TRBJ2-3
size: -
V: TRBV5-1
D: -
CDR3: CASSLVGSADTQYF
DNA: TGCGCCAGCAGCTTGGTTGGTAGCGCAGATACGCAGTATTTT

J: TRBJ1-4
size: -
V: TRBV6-6
D: TRBD1
CDR3: CASRKDRGDEKLFF
DNA: TGTGCCAGCAGGAAAGACAGGGGCGATGAAAAACTGTTTTTT

J: TRBJ1-2
size: -
V: TRBV6-1
D: -
CDR3: CASSDNGVYGYTF
DNA: TGTGCCAGCAGTGACAACGGAGTCTATGGCTACACCTTC

J: TRBJ2-1
size: -
V: TRBV10-3
D: TRBD2
CDR3: CAISELGLAGASYNEQFF
DNA: TGTGCCATCAGTGAGCTAGGACTAGCGGGGGCCAGCTACAATGAGCAGTTCTTC